The 26 T cell receptor beta chains below come from one sample, sequenced in a study of shared clonotypes between healthy human individuals (dated by TCRdb to 2018 to 2021). The library was made by the immunoSEQ multiplex PCR assay. The table was pulled from immuneACCESS by TCRdb, which kept in-frame rearrangements only. Such tables lose some clones; where checked, under half of the loss comes from unresolved V genes, and the rest has no known cause. Across this sample there are approximately 87,000 clones, with about 65% seen only once. Jointly, the top ten make up approximately 56% of the sample. The sample taken for sequencing was memory CD8+ T cells sorted from blood. The cell subset or site label here, explained by the study, means: CD45RO+ cells pooled with CCR7-negative TemRA cells. These receptors all stem from a man under 40 in good health.

The V call is TRBV27, the J call TRBJ2-7, with 7 positions matching TRBD2. The CDR3 spans 14 residues. V was clipped by 6 bases and J by 3 bases; unmatched bases: 8. Germline CDR1 MNHEY, CDR2 SMNVEV (reference sequence). Here the CDR3 DNA reads TGTGCCAGCAGACCTCAGGGAGGGAGCTACGAGCAGTACTTC. Its translation is CASRPQGGSYEQYF.

The chain couples TRBV2 to TRBJ2-2; D not certain. Germline values: CDR1 SNHLY, CDR2 FYNNEI. The ends were cut back, 2 bases at V and 7 bases at J, with 14 bases in the middle. The CDR3 covers 15 residues. The DNA of the CDR3 is TGTGCCAGCAGTGAATATAAAACGAGGTTCGGGGAGCTGTTTTTT. Translating it yields CASSEYKTRFGELFF. Filled out from reference TRBV2 and TRBJ2-2, the complete variable domain reads EPEVTQTPSHQVTQMGQEVILRCVPISNHLYFYWYRQILGQKVEFLVSFYNNEISEKSEIFDDQFSVERPDGSNFTLKIRSTKLEDSAMYFCASSEYKTRFGELFFGEGSRLTVL.

This clone was seen more than once but under ten times. The chain recombines TRBV4-3 with TRBJ2-2; maybe TRBD2 (5 bases). CDR1 is LGHNA and CDR2 is YSLEER in the germline V gene. The CDR3 has 15 residues. With 3 bases removed from V and 6 bases from J, the gap between germline ends came to 14 bases. CDR3: CASSQYRSGSGELFF. In DNA, the CDR3 is TGCGCCAGCAGCCAGTATCGGTCGGGGTCCGGGGAGCTGTTTTTT.

This clone occurred many times. The chain couples TRBV28 to TRBJ2-1, with D maybe TRBD2 (5 bases). Germline V gene sequence: CDR1 MDHEN, CDR2 SYDVKM. Trimming took off 11 bases at V and 0 bases at J, with 17 bases between the two ends. The CDR3 runs to 15 residues. CDR3 sequence (DNA): TGTGCCTGGCCCCCCCCGGGGTACTCCTACAATGAGCAGTTCTTC. Its protein is CAWPPPGYSYNEQFF.

The genes are TRBV25-1 and TRBJ2-5, with 13 bases identical to TRBD2. The CDR3 is 18 amino acids. Losses at the gene ends were 3 bases for V and 5 bases for J; bases not matched to a gene: 12. Germline CDR1 is MGHDK and CDR2 is SYGVNS. CDR3 in amino acids: CASSEPGLAGVRGETQYF. The CDR3 nucleotides are TGTGCCAGCAGTGAGCCCGGACTAGCGGGAGTGAGGGGCGAGACCCAGTACTTC.

V gene TRBV5-4 combines with J gene TRBJ2-3, with 10 bases lining up with TRBD2. After removal of 4 bases from V and 5 bases from J, the junction contained 19 bases not matched to a gene. Germline V gives CDR1 SGHNT, CDR2 YYREEE (reference sequence). The CDR3 spans 19 residues. Here the CDR3 DNA reads TGTGCCAGCAGCCCTGGGACTAGCGAACTACTGACTATGGGAGATACGCAGTATTTT. This gives the protein CASSPGTSELLTMGDTQYF.

This clone was detected only a few times. This rearrangement joins TRBV27 to TRBJ2-2, with D possibly matching TRBD1 (6 bases). Trimming removed 6 bases at V and 10 bases at J, with 12 bases between. The CDR3 has 12 amino acids. Germline V gives CDR1 MNHEY, CDR2 SMNVEV (reference sequence). The CDR3, as DNA: TGTGCCAGCAGCCAGGACAGAGTGGAGCTGTTTTTT. Its protein is CASSQDRVELFF.

The chain has TRBV27 and TRBJ2-3; 7 bases fit TRBD2. The germline V gene has CDR1 MNHEY and CDR2 SMNVEV (reference sequence). The CDR3 consists of 14 residues. J lost 4 bases, V lost 1 base, and 2 bases had no gene match. CDR3 DNA sequence: TGTGCCAGCAGTTTATACGGGAGGTCAGATACGCAGTATTTT. This sequence encodes CASSLYGRSDTQYF.

This clone showed up just a few times. V usage is TRBV13 and J usage is TRBJ2-1; D may be TRBD2 (5 bases). This CDR3 has 14 residues. Trimming stripped 5 bases from V and 7 bases from J, with 15 bases between. Germline V CDR1 and CDR2: PRHDT, FYEKMQ (reference sequence). CDR3 in amino acids: CASSLLEGGNEQFF. In DNA form, the CDR3 reads TGTGCCAGCAGCCTACTAGAGGGTGGGAATGAGCAGTTCTTC.

The rearrangement joins TRBV7-3 to TRBJ1-2; D not resolved. Germline CDR1 reads SGHTA; CDR2 reads FQGTGA. The CDR3 is made up of 15 amino acids. V gave up 5 bases and J gave up 8 bases, with 21 bases separating them. CDR3 bases: TGTGCCAGCAGCCCTCCGGGGAGGGTCTCTAAAGGCTACACCTTC. It codes for CASSPPGRVSKGYTF.

The chain uses TRBV25-1 and TRBJ1-6; D is undetermined. The CDR3 runs 12 residues. CDR1 is MGHDK and CDR2 is SYGVNS in the germline V gene. Trimming removed 4 bases from V and 12 bases from J, with 10 bases in between. The CDR3 region is CASSGHGVPLHF. CDR3 DNA sequence: TGTGCCAGCAGTGGCCATGGAGTACCCCTCCACTTT.

This clone was seen ten or more times. The chain carries TRBV7-9 and TRBJ2-7, with 14 bases aligning to TRBD2. J lost 4 bases, V lost 4 bases, and 9 bases had no gene match. Per germline, CDR1 SEHNR and CDR2 FQNEAQ (reference sequence). The CDR3 has 17 amino acids. The CDR3 spells CASSSTTSGRAEYEQYF. CDR3 sequence (DNA): TGTGCCAGCAGCTCTACGACTAGCGGGAGGGCCGAGTACGAGCAGTACTTC.

The V and J genes are TRBV29-1 and TRBJ2-7; D is uncertain. The CDR3 is made up of 11 amino acids. Per the germline V gene, CDR1 is SQVTM and CDR2 is ANQGSEA. Trimming cost V 6 bases and J 2 bases, with 8 bases left between them. DNA of the CDR3: TGCAGCGTCGGCAGAACCTACGAGCAGTACTTC. Protein: CSVGRTYEQYF.

The rearrangement links TRBV27 to TRBJ2-3; D is uncertain. Deletions cut 5 bases from V and 8 bases from J, with 14 bases between. CDR1 and CDR2 from the germline V gene are MNHEY and SMNVEV (reference sequence). The CDR3 runs to 13 residues. The CDR3 region has the DNA TGTGCCAGCAGTCCGAACCCCCCCGGTACGCAGTATTTT. Translated, it gives CASSPNPPGTQYF.

Turning to this clone: This probably arose from a read error, given a far larger clone one base away. This chain joins TRBV27 and TRBJ2-6; perhaps TRBD1 as D (6 bases). Germline assignment: CDR1 MNHEY and CDR2 SMNVEV (reference sequence). CDR3 length: 16 amino acids. The CDR3 sequence is CASSLLGHTGANVPTF. The CDR3 DNA sequence: TGTGCCAGCAGTTTATTGGGACATACCGGGGCCAACGTCCCGACTTTC.

This clone has more than one count but fewer than ten. The V call is TRBV27, the J call TRBJ2-5; TRBD1 matches 7 bases. The CDR3 contains 18 residues. CDR1 MNHEY and CDR2 SMNVEV come from the germline V gene (reference sequence). The V segment lost 1 base and the J segment 3 bases; nucleotides outside the gene matches: 14. CDR3 amino acids: CASSLYRTGSPSKETQYF. DNA of the CDR3: TGTGCCAGCAGTTTATATAGGACAGGCTCCCCCTCCAAAGAGACCCAGTACTTC.

This chain links TRBV7-2 with TRBJ2-1, with 10 positions matching TRBD2. V lost 3 bases and J lost 4; bases outside the gene matches: 6. Germline V gene sequence: CDR1 SGHTA, CDR2 FQGNSA. The CDR3 runs 16 residues. In nucleotides, the CDR3 is TGTGCCAGCAGCTTGTCTAGCGGGAGTTGGTACAATGAGCAGTTCTTC. Translated: CASSLSSGSWYNEQFF.

The chain links TRBV6-4 to TRBJ2-7, with a tentative D call TRBD1 (6 bases). This CDR3 is built from 14 residues. In germline, CDR1 is MRHNA, CDR2 SNTAGT. The V end lost 5 bases, the J end lost 3 bases, and 14 bases lay between the germline ends. Here the CDR3 reads CASSYGTLGYEQYF. Written as DNA, the CDR3 is TGTGCCAGCAGTTACGGGACATTGGGCTACGAGCAGTACTTC.

The V gene is TRBV5-6, the J gene TRBJ2-3; 8 positions agree with TRBD2. The CDR3 is made up of 14 amino acids. Trimming at V came to 2 bases and at J to 4 bases, leaving 3 bases not matched to a gene. CDR1 is SGHDT, CDR2 YYEEEE, per germline. The CDR3 bases are TGTGCCAGCAGCTTTGGAGCGGGAGCAGATACGCAGTATTTT. Protein: CASSFGAGADTQYF.

The chain links TRBV19 to TRBJ2-6; 7 bases map to TRBD2. V trimming: 3 bases; J trimming: 4 bases; junction bases outside the gene matches: 3. Looked up from germline, CDR1 is LNHDA and CDR2 is SQIVND (reference sequence). The CDR3 runs to 15 residues. CDR3 bases: TGTGCCAGTAGTATGAGCGGGGCCGGGGCCAACGTCCTGACTTTC. This translates into CASSMSGAGANVLTF.

This clone was counted between two and nine times. Other DNA sequences in this specimen translate into the identical CDR3. In DNA, the CDR3 is TGTGCCAGCAGTTTATCAGCGGGAGGTTACGAGCAGTACTTC. Translating gives CASSLSAGGYEQYF. The gene calls are TRBV28 and TRBJ2-7, with 9 bases matching TRBD2. With 1 base clipped from V and 4 bases from J, the junction kept 2 bases outside the gene matches. This CDR3 has 14 amino acids. Germline assignment: CDR1 MDHEN and CDR2 SYDVKM.

The genes are TRBV25-1 and TRBJ1-1; 9 bases line up with TRBD1. The CDR3 loop spans 13 amino acids. V lost 2 bases and J lost 10; bases outside the gene matches: 5. Germline V gives CDR1 MGHDK, CDR2 SYGVNS. CDR3 in DNA: TGTGCCAGCAGTGAACAGGGACAGGGAGTAGCTTTCTTT. Protein product: CASSEQGQGVAFF.

The chain joins TRBV25-1 to TRBJ1-1; 7 bases line up with TRBD1. Losses at the gene ends were 7 bases for V and 7 bases for J; bases not matched to a gene: 6. This CDR3 is built from 12 residues. Germline V gene lookup returns CDR1 MGHDK and CDR2 SYGVNS. CDR3 sequence reads: CASMSTGFEAFF. The CDR3 DNA reads TGTGCCAGCATGTCGACAGGGTTTGAAGCTTTCTTT.

This rearrangement joins TRBV28 to TRBJ2-2, with 12 nucleotides matching TRBD2. Per the germline V gene, CDR1 is MDHEN and CDR2 is SYDVKM. V trimming: 2 bases; J trimming: 6 bases; junction bases outside the gene matches: 7. The CDR3 runs to 17 residues. CDR3 sequence: CASSLPLLAGGPGELFF. CDR3 in DNA: TGTGCCAGCAGTTTACCTCTCCTAGCGGGAGGGCCCGGGGAGCTGTTTTTT.

The chain joins TRBV14 to TRBJ1-1; no clear D gene. V was shortened by 0 bases and J by 0 bases, with 8 bases between the two germline ends. The CDR3 is 15 amino acids. The germline V gene encodes CDR1 SGHDN and CDR2 FVKESK. The CDR3 sequence is CASSQELNMNTEAFF. The CDR3 bases are TGTGCCAGCAGCCAAGAACTCAACATGAACACTGAAGCTTTCTTT.

A single count supports this clone. The genes are TRBV7-3 and TRBJ2-2; D gene uncertain. CDR1 SGHTA and CDR2 FQGTGA come from the germline V gene. The CDR3 length is 12 residues. The germline V and J ends were trimmed by 3 bases and 7 bases, with 6 bases remaining between them. The CDR3 bases are TGTGCCAGCAGCTTGGGCGTCGGGGAGCTGTTTTTT. Amino acid sequence: CASSLGVGELFF.